Shown below are 13 T cell receptor gamma chains from a single sample sequenced in a study of Vδ1+ human thymocytes. Extracted RNA was reverse transcribed into cDNA. The CDR3 regions were amplified by multiplex PCR from V-gene primers to a constant-region primer. TCRdb fed the multiplex PCR reads into CATT to redo clone calling. The sample lists 25,000 to 30,000 gamma-chain clones; 20% were seen once. The antigens of these receptors remain unknown. Study results and caveats: Thymic TRG and TRD repertoires appeared highly polyclonal.

The specimen was Vdelta1+ gamma-delta thymocytes from the thymus. Subset reported: FACS-sorted CD3+ TCRalphabeta- TCRVdelta1+ TCRVdelta2- thymocytes. Receptors originate from a boy under two years old who had congenital heart surgery.

The V gene is TRGV5, the J gene TRGJ1 or TRGJ2. CDR3 size: 13 residues. V lost 3 bases, J lost 4 bases, and 6 bases stayed unmatched. CDR1 is VINAFY and CDR2 is YDVSNSKD in the germline V gene. The CDR3 DNA reads as TGTGCCACCTGGGACCCGGGATATTATAAGAAACTCTTT. This codes for CATWDPGYYKKLF.

This chain connects TRGV9 to TRGJ1 or TRGJ2. CDR1 is GITISATS and CDR2 is ISYDGTV in the germline V gene (reference sequence). This CDR3 is 14 amino acids long. Trimming cost V 7 bases and J 10 bases; bases outside gene matches: 19. Here the CDR3 DNA reads TGTGCCTTGTGCCCCGTTTACTTCGGCAAAAAGAAACTCTTT. It translates to CALCPVYFGKKKLF.

The chain uses TRGV2 and TRGJ1 or TRGJ2. V trimming: 3 bases; J trimming: 8 bases; junction bases outside the gene matches: 13. This CDR3 is built from 14 residues. Germline values: CDR1 EGSNGY, CDR2 YDSYNSKV. The CDR3 here is CATWDSLLENKKLF. The DNA of the CDR3 is TGTGCCACCTGGGACAGCCTCCTTGAGAATAAGAAACTCTTT.

In regard to this clone: At the DNA level, this CDR3 is encoded by other sequences in the same sample as well. The genes are TRGV4 and TRGJ1 or TRGJ2. This CDR3 spans 10 amino acids. Trimming at V came to 1 base and at J to 11 bases, leaving 2 bases not matched to a gene. Germline CDR1 EGSTGY, CDR2 YDSYTSSV. CDR3 amino acids: CATWDGEKLF. CDR3 nucleotides: TGTGCCACCTGGGATGGCGAGAAACTCTTT.

V gene TRGV4 combines with J gene TRGJ1 or TRGJ2. V was pared by 2 bases and J by 10 bases, with 5 bases of the junction left unmatched. CDR3 size: 11 residues. Germline values: CDR1 EGSTGY, CDR2 YDSYTSSV. CDR3: CATWDDGKKLF. CDR3 DNA sequence: TGTGCCACCTGGGATGATGGAAAGAAACTCTTT.

A few counts support this clone. The sample holds other DNA sequences that translate to the same CDR3. The chain is built from TRGV9 and TRGJP. The CDR3 runs to 17 residues. Germline CDR1 is GITISATS and CDR2 is ISYDGTV (reference sequence). The ends lost 0 bases at V and 6 bases at J; junction bases unmatched: 5. This CDR3 reads CALWEVQGELGKKIKVF. The CDR3 bases are TGTGCCTTGTGGGAGGTGCAGGGAGAGTTGGGCAAAAAAATCAAGGTATTT.

The gene calls are TRGV4 and TRGJ1 or TRGJ2. Germline V CDR1 and CDR2: EGSTGY, YDSYTSSV. With 0 bases clipped from V and 3 bases from J, the junction kept 11 bases outside the gene matches. The CDR3 totals 16 residues. The CDR3 DNA sequence: TGTGCCACCTGGGATGGGCGTCACCGCGCTTATTATAAGAAACTCTTT. This gives the protein CATWDGRHRAYYKKLF.

The genes are TRGV5 and TRGJ1 or TRGJ2. Trimming took 3 bases from V and 1 from J; bases not matched to a gene: 6. This CDR3 contains 14 residues. The germline V gene encodes CDR1 VINAFY and CDR2 YDVSNSKD. CDR3 in DNA: TGTGCCACCTGGGACGGGGAAAATTATTATAAGAAACTCTTT. It specifies CATWDGENYYKKLF.

This clone has only a few counts. The gene calls are TRGV9 and TRGJ1 or TRGJ2. V lost 0 bases, J lost 5 bases, and 10 bases stayed unmatched. There are 15 residues in the CDR3. Germline values: CDR1 GITISATS, CDR2 ISYDGTV (reference sequence). The CDR3 region has the DNA TGTGCCTTGTGGGAGGTGTTACCATGTGATTATAAGAAACTCTTT. Translation: CALWEVLPCDYKKLF.

This clone was recorded a few times. This chain links TRGV2 with TRGJ1 or TRGJ2. V gave up 3 bases and J gave up 6 bases; unmatched junction bases: 8. The CDR3 length is 13 residues. Looked up from germline, CDR1 is EGSNGY and CDR2 is YDSYNSKV. The CDR3 sequence is CATWDRLSYKKLF. CDR3 bases: TGTGCCACCTGGGACAGGCTAAGTTATAAGAAACTCTTT.

Only a few counts were recorded for this clone. V and J are TRGV5 and TRGJ1 or TRGJ2. The CDR3 is 12 residues long. From germline, CDR1 is VINAFY and CDR2 YDVSNSKD. V lost 2 bases, J lost 8 bases, and 6 bases stayed unmatched. In DNA form, the CDR3 reads TGTGCCACCTGGGACAAGCCCGATAAGAAACTCTTT. Translated, it gives CATWDKPDKKLF.

The gene calls are TRGV9 and TRGJ1 or TRGJ2. With 0 bases clipped from V and 3 bases from J, the junction kept 5 bases outside the gene matches. CDR1 and CDR2 from the germline V gene are GITISATS and ISYDGTV (reference sequence). The CDR3 consists of 14 residues. CDR3 sequence reads: CALWEVTAYYKKLF. The CDR3 region has the DNA TGTGCCTTGTGGGAGGTGACCGCTTATTATAAGAAACTCTTT.

This clone was detected only a few times. This chain joins TRGV4 and TRGJP1. J lost 0 bases, V lost 0 bases, and 7 bases had no gene match. Germline V gene sequence: CDR1 EGSTGY, CDR2 YDSYTSSV. CDR3 length: 17 amino acids. The CDR3 sequence: CATWDGPVYTTGWFKIF. CDR3 in DNA: TGTGCCACCTGGGATGGGCCTGTTTATACCACTGGTTGGTTCAAGATATTT.